This is a list of T cell receptor beta chains from one sample in a study of blood T cell repertoires in COVID-19. Profiling relied on immunoSEQ multiplex PCR, and the TCRdb table lists in-frame clones only, not all of them. This table holds roughly 130,000 clones, 65% to 80% found once. The specimen sequenced was peripheral blood. The receptors derive from an elderly man with acute or convalescent COVID-19. CDR3s include the opening cysteine and the closing phenylalanine or tryptophan. The order of the fields is V gene, clone size, J gene, D gene, CDR3 protein, CDR3 DNA. A D gene is named only where the DNA matches it firmly. Rows give clone size only sometimes, using once, few, many, or a class for an expanded clone.

v_gene: TRBV11-3
abundance: few
j_gene: TRBJ1-5
d_gene: .
CDR3aa: CASSLRNGCNQPQHF
CDR3nt: TGTGCCAGCAGCTTGAGGAACGGATGCAATCAGCCCCAGCATTTT

v_gene: TRBV24-1
abundance: .
j_gene: TRBJ1-5
d_gene: .
CDR3aa: CATSDPGDQPQHF
CDR3nt: TGTGCCACCAGTGATCCAGGGGATCAGCCCCAGCATTTT

v_gene: TRBV5-1
abundance: .
j_gene: TRBJ1-2
d_gene: TRBD1
CDR3aa: CASSPADRPSGGYTF
CDR3nt: TGCGCCAGCAGCCCAGCGGACAGGCCAAGTGGTGGCTACACCTTC

v_gene: TRBV4-3
abundance: .
j_gene: TRBJ2-3
d_gene: .
CDR3aa: CASSQDRASLTDTQYF
CDR3nt: TGCGCCAGCAGCCAAGATAGGGCTAGCCTCACAGATACGCAGTATTTT

v_gene: TRBV6-2/TRBV6-3
abundance: .
j_gene: TRBJ1-2
d_gene: TRBD1
CDR3aa: CASSYPQGQLYGYTF
CDR3nt: TGTGCCAGCAGTTACCCCCAGGGACAGCTCTATGGCTACACCTTC

v_gene: TRBV11-2
abundance: once
j_gene: TRBJ2-1
d_gene: TRBD2
CDR3aa: CASGLLAGGLGNEQFF
CDR3nt: TGTGCCAGCGGATTACTAGCGGGGGGGCTAGGCAATGAGCAGTTCTTC

v_gene: TRBV7-9
abundance: .
j_gene: TRBJ1-4
d_gene: TRBD1
CDR3aa: CASSPGDSSNEKLFF
CDR3nt: TGTGCCAGCAGCCCAGGGGACAGTAGCAATGAAAAACTGTTTTTT

v_gene: TRBV9
abundance: .
j_gene: TRBJ1-1
d_gene: TRBD1
CDR3aa: CASSAGQGLNTEAFF
CDR3nt: TGTGCCAGCAGCGCGGGACAGGGCTTGAACACTGAAGCTTTCTTT

v_gene: TRBV5-1
abundance: once
j_gene: TRBJ1-4
d_gene: TRBD1
CDR3aa: CASSLAGTGGEKLFF
CDR3nt: TGCGCCAGCAGCTTGGCCGGGACAGGAGGGGAAAAACTGTTTTTT

v_gene: TRBV27
abundance: .
j_gene: TRBJ1-2
d_gene: TRBD1
CDR3aa: CASRTRTGGYGYTF
CDR3nt: TGTGCCAGCAGAACCCGGACAGGGGGCTATGGCTACACCTTC

v_gene: TRBV5-4
abundance: .
j_gene: TRBJ1-2
d_gene: .
CDR3aa: CASSSQDGNYGYTF
CDR3nt: TGTGCCAGCAGCTCACAGGACGGGAACTATGGCTACACCTTC

v_gene: TRBV4-2
abundance: .
j_gene: TRBJ1-2
d_gene: .
CDR3aa: CASSQTGSANYGYTF
CDR3nt: TGTGCCAGCAGCCAAACAGGTAGTGCTAACTATGGCTACACCTTC

v_gene: TRBV7-9
abundance: .
j_gene: TRBJ1-3
d_gene: .
CDR3aa: CASSLERQVSGNTIYF
CDR3nt: TGTGCCAGCAGCTTGGAGAGACAGGTATCTGGAAACACCATATATTTT

v_gene: TRBV6-5
abundance: .
j_gene: TRBJ1-1
d_gene: .
CDR3aa: CASSRTAMNTEAFF
CDR3nt: TGTGCCAGCAGTCGGACAGCAATGAACACTGAAGCTTTCTTT

v_gene: TRBV7-9
abundance: .
j_gene: TRBJ1-4
d_gene: .
CDR3aa: CAGSPQGLPGEKLFF
CDR3nt: TGTGCCGGCAGCCCGCAGGGGCTCCCGGGAGAAAAACTGTTTTTT

v_gene: TRBV28
abundance: few
j_gene: TRBJ1-6
d_gene: .
CDR3aa: CASSLIQNNSPLHF
CDR3nt: TGTGCCAGCAGTTTGATACAAAATAATTCACCCCTCCACTTT

v_gene: TRBV2
abundance: .
j_gene: TRBJ2-5
d_gene: .
CDR3aa: CASSVLARETQYF
CDR3nt: TGTGCCAGCAGCGTCCTTGCCAGGGAGACCCAGTACTTC

v_gene: TRBV19
abundance: .
j_gene: TRBJ1-1
d_gene: .
CDR3aa: CASSIQGSMNTEAFF
CDR3nt: TGTGCCAGTAGTATCCAGGGGTCAATGAACACTGAAGCTTTCTTT